This is a list of T cell receptor beta chains from one sample in a study of cytomegalovirus exposure and HLA in healthy donors. Clones were sequenced by immunoSEQ multiplex PCR, and TCRdb holds only the in-frame ones, with some missing. The sample consists of more than 50,000 clones, around three quarters of them appearing once. The sequencing input was PBMCs. These receptors were taken from a woman aged 55-70 years in good health and CMV-seropositive. Each CDR3 is given with its conserved first and last residue. The D gene is left open where the match is weak. Not every row has a clone size; where given, it reads once, few, many or a size class.

TRBJ1-3 | TRBV7-9 | - | - | CSSRLDSGNTIYF | TGTTCCAGCCGACTGGACTCTGGAAACACCATATATTTT
TRBJ2-2 | TRBV2 | few | TRBD1 | CASSDRGTGELFF | TGTGCCAGCAGCGACAGGGGCACCGGGGAGCTGTTTTTT
TRBJ1-4 | TRBV7-6 | - | - | CASSLELSKEKLFF | TGTGCCAGCAGCTTAGAGCTTTCCAAGGAAAAACTGTTTTTT
TRBJ1-2 | TRBV7-9 | few | - | CASSRDGGSGYTF | TGTGCCAGCAGCCGGGACGGGGGGTCTGGCTACACCTTC
TRBJ1-6 | TRBV4-3 | once | TRBD1 | CASSQAGGDSPLHF | TGCGCCAGCAGCCAAGCAGGGGGAGATTCACCCCTCCACTTT
TRBJ1-1 | TRBV2 | - | - | CASSVQGWGEAFF | TGTGCCAGCAGTGTACAGGGTTGGGGTGAAGCTTTCTTT
TRBJ2-5 | TRBV4-2 | - | - | CASSLSMSGIETQYF | TGTGCCAGCAGCCTATCGATGAGCGGCATTGAGACCCAGTACTTC
TRBJ2-2 | TRBV7-9 | - | - | CASSLERTPTGELFF | TGTGCCAGCAGCTTAGAAAGGACACCTACCGGGGAGCTGTTTTTT
TRBJ1-1 | TRBV10-2 | - | - | CASSESGRGAFF | TGCGCCAGCAGTGAGTCGGGAAGGGGGGCTTTCTTT
TRBJ2-2 | TRBV30 | once | TRBD1 | CAWSGQGITGELFF | TGTGCCTGGAGCGGACAGGGAATCACCGGGGAGCTGTTTTTT
TRBJ1-6 | TRBV5-4 | - | - | CASSLDSQGQNSPLHF | TGTGCCAGCAGCTTGGACAGCCAGGGCCAGAATTCACCCCTCCACTTT
TRBJ1-6 | TRBV7-2 | - | - | CASSPLKGALHF | TGTGCCAGCAGCCCCCTAAAGGGGGCCCTCCACTTT
TRBJ2-7 | TRBV5-6 | - | TRBD1 | CASSFLGQGASYEQYF | TGTGCCAGCAGCTTCCTCGGACAGGGGGCCTCCTACGAGCAGTACTTC
TRBJ2-5 | TRBV19 | - | TRBD2 | CASGTSETQYF | TGTGCCAGCGGGACTAGCGAGACCCAGTACTTC
TRBJ2-2 | TRBV29-1 | - | TRBD2 | CSAKTSGGELFF | TGCAGCGCCAAGACTAGCGGCGGGGAGCTGTTTTTT
TRBJ2-5 | TRBV7-9 | - | - | CASSPTGGDQETQYF | TGTGCCAGCAGCCCAACAGGAGGGGACCAAGAGACCCAGTACTTC
TRBJ2-3 | TRBV5-1 | few | TRBD2 | CASSLERGGSDTQYF | TGCGCCAGCAGCTTGGAGCGGGGGGGCTCAGATACGCAGTATTTT
TRBJ2-3 | TRBV11-2 | few | - | CASSLGRDTQYF | TGTGCCAGCAGCTTAGGTCGGGATACGCAGTATTTT
TRBJ2-7 | TRBV10-3 | few | TRBD1 | CAICRTGSYEQYF | TGTGCCATTTGCAGGACAGGGTCCTACGAGCAGTACTTC
TRBJ2-7 | TRBV7-2 | - | - | CASSSALEKSGEQYF | TGTGCCAGCAGCTCCGCCCTGGAGAAGTCGGGGGAGCAGTACTTC
TRBJ2-5 | TRBV5-6 | - | TRBD1 | CASSLRSIASGGRETQYF | TGTGCCAGCAGCTTGAGGAGTATCGCGTCAGGGGGTCGAGAGACCCAGTACTTC
TRBJ2-1 | TRBV5-8 | - | TRBD2 | CASSLLAELYNEQFF | TGTGCCAGCAGCTTACTAGCGGAGCTGTACAATGAGCAGTTCTTC
TRBJ1-1 | TRBV10-3 | - | TRBD1 | CAISQGDFALAFF | TGTGCCATCAGCCAGGGGGATTTCGCGTTGGCTTTCTTT
TRBJ1-1 | TRBV5-1 | - | TRBD1 | CASSWRTGYTEAFF | TGCGCCAGCAGCTGGAGGACAGGGTACACTGAAGCTTTCTTT
TRBJ2-2 | TRBV11-2 | - | - | CASSLGAAGGELFF | TGTGCCAGCAGCTTAGGAGCCGCCGGGGGGGAGCTGTTTTTT
TRBJ2-5 | TRBV5-6 | - | - | CASSLVAGGRETQYF | TGTGCCAGCAGCTTGGTAGCAGGGGGGAGAGAGACCCAGTACTTC
TRBJ2-5 | TRBV7-8 | - | TRBD1 | CASSLGGQVETQYF | TGTGCCAGCAGCTTAGGGGGACAGGTAGAGACCCAGTACTTC
TRBJ1-5 | TRBV14 | - | - | CASSPGTRDHQPQHF | TGTGCCAGCAGCCCAGGGACTAGGGACCATCAGCCCCAGCATTTT
TRBJ2-2 | TRBV29-1 | - | TRBD1 | CSVVSTGTGASNTGELFF | TGCAGCGTTGTTTCCACCGGGACAGGGGCGTCGAACACCGGGGAGCTGTTTTTT
TRBJ1-1 | TRBV29-1 | - | - | CSVKGEGRRRNTEAFF | TGCAGCGTAAAAGGGGAAGGACGGCGTAGGAACACTGAAGCTTTCTTT
TRBJ2-7 | TRBV6-1 | - | TRBD1 | CASSVEGAGEQYF | TGTGCCAGCAGTGTAGAGGGGGCTGGGGAGCAGTACTTC
TRBJ1-3 | TRBV6-5 | - | - | CASSYGELSSGNTIYF | TGTGCCAGCAGTTACGGGGAGCTGAGCTCTGGAAACACCATATATTTT
TRBJ1-5 | TRBV19 | - | TRBD1 | CASSMNGQGRYSNQPQHF | TGTGCCAGTAGTATGAACGGACAGGGAAGATATAGCAATCAGCCCCAGCATTTT
TRBJ1-5 | TRBV7-9 | few | - | CASGGTDGLNQPQHF | TGTGCCAGCGGGGGGACCGATGGGCTCAATCAGCCCCAGCATTTT
TRBJ1-1 | TRBV28 | - | TRBD1 | CASSRWTGGSMNTEAFF | TGTGCCAGCAGCCGGTGGACAGGGGGGTCAATGAACACTGAAGCTTTCTTT
TRBJ1-5 | TRBV30 | - | TRBD1 | CAAGQDNQPQHF | TGTGCCGCGGGACAGGACAATCAGCCCCAGCATTTT
TRBJ2-7 | TRBV4-3 | few | TRBD1 | CASSQEDRGAYEQYF | TGCGCCAGCAGCCAAGAAGACAGGGGGGCGTACGAGCAGTACTTC
TRBJ1-3 | TRBV9 | few | TRBD1 | CASSVEGTGGAGNTIYF | TGTGCCAGCAGCGTAGAAGGGACAGGGGGAGCTGGAAACACCATATATTTT
TRBJ2-3 | TRBV7-2 | - | TRBD2 | CASSLFGTSGGAPDTQYF | TGTGCCAGCAGCTTATTCGGGACTAGCGGGGGGGCGCCCGATACGCAGTATTTT
TRBJ2-2 | TRBV19 | - | - | CASRWDIRGTGELFF | TGTGCCAGTCGATGGGACATTCGAGGGACCGGGGAGCTGTTTTTT
TRBJ1-5 | TRBV19 | few | - | CASSSSALYGNQPQHF | TGTGCCAGTAGTTCTTCCGCGCTTTATGGCAATCAGCCCCAGCATTTT
TRBJ1-5 | TRBV5-4 | - | - | CASSWGGSPTDGNSNQPQHF | TGTGCCAGCAGCTGGGGGGGATCTCCTACGGACGGTAATAGCAATCAGCCCCAGCATTTT